This T cell receptor beta chain is drawn from a study of blood T cell repertoires in COVID-19. This clone turned up a few times. In the original analysis: The authors estimated nucleated cell counts from reference gene primer amplification. Measured with immunoSEQ multiplex PCR; TCRdb has only the in-frame clones, and not every one. The DNA gave D and trimming, while V, J and clone size come from that table. The sample shows tens of thousands of clones, nearly 90% of them seen only once. CDR1 and CDR2 (germline): KGHSH, LQKENI. The V end was cut by 4 bases, the J end by 2 bases, with 14 bases between. CDR3 length: 15 amino acids.

The receptor was isolated from a woman older than 75 with active or convalescent COVID-19. The rearrangement uses TRBV18 and TRBJ2-5; possible D gene TRBD1, 6 bases. The sample consisted of peripheral blood. CDR3 protein: CASSLNQDSQETQYF. CDR3 DNA: TGTGCCAGCTCACTAAACCAGGACAGTCAAGAGACCCAGTACTTC.